Described below is a single T cell receptor (beta chain) sequence and its context. Its antigen is still unknown. The input lacks base qualities; no much larger clone sits a single base away. As encoded in the germline V gene, CDR1 is KGHSH while CDR2 is LQKENI. V is reduced by 1 base and J by 11 bases, leaving a spacing of 19 bases between them. Taken from cysteine to phenylalanine, the CDR3 has 15 residues. The sequence is cut down to CDR3 DNA, 45 bases in frame from base 1. The record originates from a study of cytotoxic CD8 clonotypes in ibrutinib-treated CLL (dated by TCRdb to about 2021). In the study overall: The cohort was composed of some ten relapsed/refractory and around 15 treatment-naive patients; IGHV unmutated status was identified in approximately 17 patients. Responses were partial in 24 patients and complete in 2; after median about 5.5 years follow-up, about 14 stayed in remission and roughly twelve progressed. Samples at response were collected after a median of about 12 months of treatment, with a range of about 6 to 36 months. Samples averaged about 260,000 productive templates and 90,000 to 100,000 productive rearrangements. Longitudinal samples were available for about 30% of the 86 trial participants. Cryopreserved peripheral blood mononuclear cells were collected before treatment, at response, and at either disease progression or sustained remission. Every remission and progressive disease sample was obtained while ibrutinib was still being received by the patients. On the study overall, not on this receptor specifically: Public clonotypes were rare and either shrank or stayed stable during treatment, and the rise in clonality at ibrutinib response reflected expansion of private clonotypes. At baseline, clonality was higher than in age-matched healthy donors and showed a strong correlation with circulating CD8+ T-cell counts. Sustained-remission and progressing patients did not have matched sampling times, and lymph node repertoires were not examined. At ibrutinib response clonality went up, during sustained remission it held steady, and at progression it dropped back toward baseline.

The sample's time point label, decoded: about eleven months on ibrutinib. For TCR beta library preparation, around 2.2 micrograms of genomic DNA was extracted from cryopreserved PBMCs. Longitudinal blood samples from CLL patients on ibrutinib monotherapy were analyzed using high-throughput TCR beta sequencing. The patients were enrolled in a single-center, open-label phase 2 trial of ibrutinib monotherapy. A MiSeq instrument was used for deep resolution sequencing, which targeted depths ranging from 1 in 1 million up to 1 in 200,000 T cells, with coverage averaging 10x for each clonotype. TCR beta libraries were generated with the immunoSEQ hsTCRB Kit. The original pipeline was this. ImmunoSEQ Data Assistant and ImmunoSEQ Analyzer were used for data analysis, and V, D and J genes were assigned according to IMGT definitions. Clonality, which ranges from 0 to 1, was calculated by subtracting the normalized Shannon entropy of productive rearrangement frequencies from one. Only overrepresented clonotypes making up at least 0.05% of each patient's repertoire were included in the public clonotype analysis. Some 13 repertoires from age-matched healthy donors, obtained from immuneACCESS, served as clonality controls. TCRdb limited this immuneACCESS table to in-frame rearrangements with V and J called. A share of clones is missing; checked studies link under half to unresolved V genes, and the rest is unexplained. Clone size and V and J calls were adopted from that table, with D and trimming inferred from the DNA. Across this sample there are under 200,000 clones, with roughly 77% seen only once. The ten most abundant clones make up roughly 2% of the sample.

The clonotype was recovered from a human donor with chronic lymphocytic leukemia. The chain is encoded by TRBV18 joined to TRBJ2-3; the D gene remains uncertain. Sequences were derived from PBMCs, sampled after 12 months of ibrutinib treatment. For the CDR3, the sequence is CASSPQRTPDREQYF. The nucleotides read TGTGCCAGCTCACCACAGAGGACGCCCGATAGGGAGCAGTATTTT.